The source of this T cell receptor (beta chain) is a study of blood T cell repertoires in COVID-19. On the study more broadly: T cells, B-cell-depleted T cells, or PBMCs provided the cDNA or gDNA that served as material.

Germline loops: CDR1 MDHEN, CDR2 SYDVKM. The V segment lost 7 bases and the J segment 5 bases; nucleotides outside the gene matches: 7. The CDR3 consists of 14 residues. The authors' processing: Counts of nucleated cells, estimated from reference gene primer amplification, were obtained. Produced via immunoSEQ multiplex PCR; TCRdb's table is partial and in-frame only. The DNA was the basis for D and trimming; V, J and clone size are from that table. The profile covers tens of thousands of clones, with roughly 82% appearing a single time and approximately 1.2% taken by the ten largest. Sequenced sample: peripheral blood. The source is a woman of 80 years or more with acute or convalescent COVID-19. The chain couples TRBV28 to TRBJ2-1; 8 nucleotides match TRBD2. The CDR3 region is CASNRGGLDNEQFF. The DNA of the CDR3 is TGTGCCAGCAACCGAGGGGGACTAGACAATGAGCAGTTCTTC.